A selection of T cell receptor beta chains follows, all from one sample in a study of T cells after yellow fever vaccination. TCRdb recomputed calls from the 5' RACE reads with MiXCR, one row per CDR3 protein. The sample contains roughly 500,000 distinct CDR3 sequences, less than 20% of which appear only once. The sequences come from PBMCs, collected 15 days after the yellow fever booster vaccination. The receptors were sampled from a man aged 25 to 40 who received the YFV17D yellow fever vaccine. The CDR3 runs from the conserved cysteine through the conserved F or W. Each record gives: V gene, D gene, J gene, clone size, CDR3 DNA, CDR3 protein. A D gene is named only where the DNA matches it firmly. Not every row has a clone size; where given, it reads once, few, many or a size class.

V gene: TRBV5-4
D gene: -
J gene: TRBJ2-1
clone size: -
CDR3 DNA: TGTGCCAGCAGCGCACGGACCGGGACAACCCATGAGCAGTTCTTC
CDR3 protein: CASSARTGTTHEQFF

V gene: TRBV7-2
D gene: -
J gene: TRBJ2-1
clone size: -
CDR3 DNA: TGTGCCAGCAGCTGGTCCGGAGGGCCGCCGGGGAATGAGCAGTTCTTC
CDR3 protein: CASSWSGGPPGNEQFF

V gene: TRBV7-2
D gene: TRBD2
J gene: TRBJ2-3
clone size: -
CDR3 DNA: TGTGCCAGCAGATATAGACTAGCGGGAGAAGCAGATACGCAGTATTTT
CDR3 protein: CASRYRLAGEADTQYF

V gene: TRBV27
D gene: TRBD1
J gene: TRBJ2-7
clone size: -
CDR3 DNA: TGTGCCAGCAGTATGGACAGGGCCTACGAGCAGTACTTC
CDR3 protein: CASSMDRAYEQYF

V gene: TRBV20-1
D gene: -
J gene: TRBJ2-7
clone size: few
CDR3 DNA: TGCAGTGCTCGTGATAGTAGCGCTGGGTACTTC
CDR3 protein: CSARDSSAGYF

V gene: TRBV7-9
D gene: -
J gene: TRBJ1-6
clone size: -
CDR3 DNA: TGTGCCAGCAGCTTAATGACGGCGAATTCACCCCTCCACTTT
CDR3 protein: CASSLMTANSPLHF

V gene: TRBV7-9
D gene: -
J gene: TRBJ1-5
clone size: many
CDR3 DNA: TGTGCCAGCAGCTTAGGGGGTGGCAATCAGCCCCAGCATTTT
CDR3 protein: CASSLGGGNQPQHF

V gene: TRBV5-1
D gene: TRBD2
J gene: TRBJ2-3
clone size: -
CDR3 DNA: TGCGCCAGCAGCATGAAGCGGGGAGGCACAGATACGCAGTATTTT
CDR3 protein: CASSMKRGGTDTQYF

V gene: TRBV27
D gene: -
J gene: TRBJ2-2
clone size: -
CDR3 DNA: TGTGCCAGCAGTTACTGGTCCGCCGGGGAGCTGTTTTTT
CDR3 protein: CASSYWSAGELFF

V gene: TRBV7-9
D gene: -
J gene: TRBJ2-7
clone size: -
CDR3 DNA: TGTGCCAGCAGCTTTCCCGGCGGGCCTCGAGACTCGGACTTC
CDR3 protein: CASSFPGGPRDSDF

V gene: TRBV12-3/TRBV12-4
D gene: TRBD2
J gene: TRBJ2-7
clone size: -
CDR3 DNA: TGTGCCAGCACCCTAAGCGGGGCGGAGTCCTACGAGCAGTACTTC
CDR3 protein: CASTLSGAESYEQYF

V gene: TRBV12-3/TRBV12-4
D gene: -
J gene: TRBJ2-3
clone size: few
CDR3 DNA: TGTGCCAGCAGTTTGGGGCTACCTGGCAGGGCGGATACGCAGTATTTT
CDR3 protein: CASSLGLPGRADTQYF

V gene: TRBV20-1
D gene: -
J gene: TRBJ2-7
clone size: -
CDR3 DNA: TGCAGTGCTAGAGATAGGATCGACGGCGAGCAGTACTTC
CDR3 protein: CSARDRIDGEQYF

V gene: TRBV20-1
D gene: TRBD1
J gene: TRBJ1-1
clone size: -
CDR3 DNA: TGCAGTGCTCCCAAGGGGGACAGGCTGAACACTGAAGCTTTCTTT
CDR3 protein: CSAPKGDRLNTEAFF

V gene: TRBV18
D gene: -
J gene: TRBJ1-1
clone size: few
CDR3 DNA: TGTGCCAGCTCACCACAGGAGGGGATGAACACTGAAGCTTTCTTT
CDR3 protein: CASSPQEGMNTEAFF

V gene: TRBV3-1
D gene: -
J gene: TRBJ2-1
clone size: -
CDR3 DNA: TGTGCCAGCAGCCAGACCCGGAGGGGTGAGCAGTTCTTC
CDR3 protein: CASSQTRRGEQFF

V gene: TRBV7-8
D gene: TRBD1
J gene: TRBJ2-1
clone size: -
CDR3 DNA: TGTGCCAGCAGTCGACGACAGGGGCGGCAGTTCTTC
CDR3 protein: CASSRRQGRQFF

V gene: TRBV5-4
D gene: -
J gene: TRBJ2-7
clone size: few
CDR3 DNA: TGTGCCAGCAGCCGCGGACAGCTCTACGAGCAGTACTTC
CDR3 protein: CASSRGQLYEQYF

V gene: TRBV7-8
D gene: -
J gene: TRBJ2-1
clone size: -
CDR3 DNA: TGTGCCAGCAGCCCGTTGGGCGGGAACAATGAGCAGTTCTTC
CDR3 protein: CASSPLGGNNEQFF

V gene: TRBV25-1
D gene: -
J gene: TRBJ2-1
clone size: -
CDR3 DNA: TGTGCCAGCAGTGGGCTCGGGGCCTACAATGAGCAGTTCTTC
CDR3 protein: CASSGLGAYNEQFF